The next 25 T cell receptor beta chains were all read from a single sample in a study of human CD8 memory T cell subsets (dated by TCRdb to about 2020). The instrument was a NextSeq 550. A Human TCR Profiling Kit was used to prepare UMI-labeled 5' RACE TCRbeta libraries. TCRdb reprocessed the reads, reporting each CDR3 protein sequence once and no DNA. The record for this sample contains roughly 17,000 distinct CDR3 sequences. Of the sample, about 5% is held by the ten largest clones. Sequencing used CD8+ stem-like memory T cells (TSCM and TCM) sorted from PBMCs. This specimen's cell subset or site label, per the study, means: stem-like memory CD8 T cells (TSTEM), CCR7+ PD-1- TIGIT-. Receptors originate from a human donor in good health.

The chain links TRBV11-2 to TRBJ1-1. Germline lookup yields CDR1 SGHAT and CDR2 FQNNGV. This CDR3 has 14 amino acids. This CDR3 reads CASSPNSMNTEAFF.

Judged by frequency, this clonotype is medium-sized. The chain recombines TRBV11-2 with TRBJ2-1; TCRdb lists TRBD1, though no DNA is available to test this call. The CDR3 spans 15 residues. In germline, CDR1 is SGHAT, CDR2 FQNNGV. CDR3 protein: CASSLTTSPGHEQFF.

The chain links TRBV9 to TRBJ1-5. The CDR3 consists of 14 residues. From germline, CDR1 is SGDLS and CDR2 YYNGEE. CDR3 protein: CASSPSTVNQPQHF.

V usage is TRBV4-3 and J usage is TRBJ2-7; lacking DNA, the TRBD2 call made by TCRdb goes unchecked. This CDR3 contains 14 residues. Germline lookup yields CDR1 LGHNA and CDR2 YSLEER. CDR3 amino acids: CASSQDREAYEQYF.

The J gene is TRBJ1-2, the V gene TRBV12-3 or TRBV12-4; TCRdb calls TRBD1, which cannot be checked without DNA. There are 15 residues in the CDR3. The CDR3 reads CASSPGTSAHYGYTF.

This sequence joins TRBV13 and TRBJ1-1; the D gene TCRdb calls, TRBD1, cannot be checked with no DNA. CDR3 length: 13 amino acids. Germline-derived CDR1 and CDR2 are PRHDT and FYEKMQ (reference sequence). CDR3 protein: CASGSRGRDEAFF.

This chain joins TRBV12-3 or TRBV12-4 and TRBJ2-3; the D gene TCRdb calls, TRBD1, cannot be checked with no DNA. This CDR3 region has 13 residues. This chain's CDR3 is CATLISGTDTQYF.

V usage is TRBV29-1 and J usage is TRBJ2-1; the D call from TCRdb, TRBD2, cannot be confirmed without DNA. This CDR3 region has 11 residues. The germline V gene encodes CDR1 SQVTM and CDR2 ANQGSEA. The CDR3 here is CSVPAGNEQFF.

CDR3 region: CASTQVSNRNTEAFF. This rearrangement joins TRBV28 to TRBJ1-1. Germline V gives CDR1 MDHEN, CDR2 SYDVKM. The CDR3 extends over 15 amino acids. The whole variable domain, remainder taken from reference TRBV28 and TRBJ1-1, is DVKVTQSSRYLVKRTGEKVFLECVQDMDHENMFWYRQDPGLGLRLIYFSYDVKMKEKGDIPEGYSVSREKKERFSLILESASTNQTSMYLCASTQVSNRNTEAFFGQGTRLTVV.

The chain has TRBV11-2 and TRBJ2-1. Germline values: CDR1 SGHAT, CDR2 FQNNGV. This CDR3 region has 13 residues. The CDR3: CASSLHSDNEQFF.

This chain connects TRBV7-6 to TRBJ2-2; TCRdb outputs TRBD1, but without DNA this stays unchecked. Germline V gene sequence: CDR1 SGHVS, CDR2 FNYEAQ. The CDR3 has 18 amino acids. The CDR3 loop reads CASSSPGGQGRHTGELFF.

CDR3 amino acids: CASSTGQGAEAFF. The gene calls are TRBV7-3 and TRBJ1-1; TCRdb calls TRBD1, which cannot be checked without DNA. Germline CDR1 SGHTA, CDR2 FQGTGA. This CDR3 is built from 13 residues.

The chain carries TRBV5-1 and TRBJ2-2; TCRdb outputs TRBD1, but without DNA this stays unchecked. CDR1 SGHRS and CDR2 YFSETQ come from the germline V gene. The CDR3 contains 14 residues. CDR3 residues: CASSLQRGTGELFF.

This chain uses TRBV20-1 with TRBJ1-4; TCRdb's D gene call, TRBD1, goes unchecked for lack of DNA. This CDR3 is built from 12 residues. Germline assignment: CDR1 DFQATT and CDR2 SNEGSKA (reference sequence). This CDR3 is CSAGKGIEKLFF.

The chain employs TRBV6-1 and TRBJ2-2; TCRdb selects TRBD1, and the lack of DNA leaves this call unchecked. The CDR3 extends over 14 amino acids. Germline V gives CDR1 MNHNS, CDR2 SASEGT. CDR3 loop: CASSEVGQVGELFF.

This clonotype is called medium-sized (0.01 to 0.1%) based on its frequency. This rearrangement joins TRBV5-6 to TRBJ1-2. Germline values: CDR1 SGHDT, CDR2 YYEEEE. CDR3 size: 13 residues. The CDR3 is CASSLDAYYGYTF.

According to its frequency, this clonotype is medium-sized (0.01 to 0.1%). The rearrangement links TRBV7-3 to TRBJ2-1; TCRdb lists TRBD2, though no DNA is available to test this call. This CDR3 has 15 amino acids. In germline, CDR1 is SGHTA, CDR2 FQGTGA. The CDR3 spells CASSLLADSYNEQFF. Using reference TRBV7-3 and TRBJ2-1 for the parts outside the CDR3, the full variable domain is GAGVSQTPSNKVTEKGKYVELRCDPISGHTALYWYRQSLGQGPEFLIYFQGTGAADDSGLPNDRFFAVRPEGSVSTLKIQRTERGDSAVYLCASSLLADSYNEQFFGPGTRLTVL.

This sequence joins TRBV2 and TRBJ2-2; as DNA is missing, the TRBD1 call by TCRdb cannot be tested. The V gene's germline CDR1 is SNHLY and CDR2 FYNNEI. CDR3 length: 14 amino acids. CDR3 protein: CASSPGRYTGELFF.

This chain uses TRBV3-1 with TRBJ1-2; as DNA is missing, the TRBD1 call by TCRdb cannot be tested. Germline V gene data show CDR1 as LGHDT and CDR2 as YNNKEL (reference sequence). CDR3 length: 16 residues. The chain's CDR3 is CASSQSGTENFYGYTF.

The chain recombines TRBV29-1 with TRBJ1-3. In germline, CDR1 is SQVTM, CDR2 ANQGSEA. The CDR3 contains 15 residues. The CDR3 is CSVEDRSKPGNTIYF.

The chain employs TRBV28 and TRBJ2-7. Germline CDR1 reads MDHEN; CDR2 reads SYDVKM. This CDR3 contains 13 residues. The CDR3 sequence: CASSKRGAYEQYF.

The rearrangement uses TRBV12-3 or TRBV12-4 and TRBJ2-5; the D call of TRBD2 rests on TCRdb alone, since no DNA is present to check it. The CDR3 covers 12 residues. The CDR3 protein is CASRSGRETQYF.

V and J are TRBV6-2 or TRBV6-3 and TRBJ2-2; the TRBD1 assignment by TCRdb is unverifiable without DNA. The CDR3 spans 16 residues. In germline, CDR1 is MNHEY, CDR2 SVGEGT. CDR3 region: CASSYSTARGFGELFF.

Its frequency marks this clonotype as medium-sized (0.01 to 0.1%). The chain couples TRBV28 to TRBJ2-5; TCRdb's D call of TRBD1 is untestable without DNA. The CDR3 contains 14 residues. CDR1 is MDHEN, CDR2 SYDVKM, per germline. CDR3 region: CASSLVGSDKTQYF.

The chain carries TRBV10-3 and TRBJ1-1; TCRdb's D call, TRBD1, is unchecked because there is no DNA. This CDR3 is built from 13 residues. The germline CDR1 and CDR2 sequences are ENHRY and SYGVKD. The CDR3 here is CAISESKGEEAFF.